Many counts were recorded for the clone carrying this T cell receptor beta chain. Its antigen is unknown. The data were obtained in a study of CD8 T cells in ankylosing spondylitis. The length of the CDR3 is 14 residues. V was clipped by 4 bases and J by 0 bases, with 7 bases between them. Per germline, CDR1 SEHNR and CDR2 FQNEAQ (reference sequence). Study outcomes and limitations: The clones that were linked to disease were reported to be significantly enriched in matched synovial fluid samples from ankylosing spondylitis patients.

One entry per CDR3 protein, called by TCRdb with MiXCR from the 5' RACE reads. The table includes about 150,000 distinct CDR3 sequences, 6% to 8% detected once. This TCR came from a female donor with ankylosing spondylitis or in good health (not recorded which). Material: blood, either unsorted or a sorted T cell fraction (not recorded which). The chain joins TRBV7-9 to TRBJ2-4, with D tentatively TRBD1 (5 bases). CDR3 sequence reads: CASSSGLAKNIQYF. CDR3 nucleotides: TGTGCCAGCAGCTCAGGGTTAGCCAAAAACATTCAGTACTTC.